The 11 T cell receptor beta chains below all came from one sample that was sequenced in a study of T-cell reconstitution after alpha-beta-depleted transplantation in children (dated by TCRdb to 2016 to 2017). The treatment or condition label, as the study defines it: allogeneic hematopoietic cell transplantation with graft depleted of TCRalphabeta T cells and CD19 B cells. Library preparation employed PCR. This sample was sequenced with an Illumina HiSeq 2500. TCR library preparation used molecular barcoding, with unique molecular identifiers applied to normalize quantification of the TCRbeta repertoire. TCRdb redid the processing of the public reads, applying fastp at Q25 and MiXCR, and retained in-frame beta chains. When rows share a CDR3 protein, they turn into one entry using the most common DNA and genes. In this sample the table shows around 200,000 distinct CDR3 sequences, approximately 8.4% of which occur a single time. Clones ranked in the top ten supply less than 40% of the sample.

Sequenced material: PBMCs, mostly from graft donor cells, taken 360 days after TCRalphabeta/CD19-depleted stem cell transplant. Receptors originate from a male patient aged 2 to 10 who had a stem cell transplant for acute myeloid leukemia, so the T cells may come from the graft donor.

This clonotype was recorded at least ten times. V is TRBV18 and J is TRBJ1-2; TRBD1 matches at 7 bases. After removal of 8 bases from V and 2 bases from J, the junction contained 5 bases not matched to a gene. In germline, CDR1 is KGHSH, CDR2 LQKENI. The CDR3 loop spans 13 amino acids. CDR3 in DNA: TGTGCCAGCAGCCCACAGGGGAACTATGGCTACACCTTC. Residues: CASSPQGNYGYTF. Together with reference TRBV18 and TRBJ1-2, the CDR3 gives the full variable domain: NAGVMQNPRHLVRRRGQEARLRCSPMKGHSHVYWYRQLPEEGLKFMVYLQKENIIDESGMPKERFSAEFPKEGPSILRIQQVVRGDSAAYFCASSPQGNYGYTFGSGTRLTVV.

CDR3 amino acids: CATTIGSSYNSPLHF. CDR3 in DNA: TGTGCCACCACGATAGGGAGCTCCTATAATTCACCCCTCCACTTT. The chain joins TRBV15 to TRBJ1-6; D is undetermined. Germline-derived CDR1 and CDR2 are LNHNV and YYDKDF (reference sequence). Trimming took off 7 bases at V and 0 bases at J, with 10 bases between the two ends. There are 15 residues in the CDR3.

The chain carries TRBV10-3 and TRBJ2-7, with 8 bases lining up with TRBD2. Trimming took 10 bases from V and 3 from J; bases not matched to a gene: 5. CDR3 size: 12 residues. Germline V gives CDR1 ENHRY, CDR2 SYGVKD. The CDR3 coding sequence is TGTGCCACGTCGGGACTAGACTACGAGCAGTACTTC. It specifies CATSGLDYEQYF.

This clonotype was picked up many times. The CDR3 DNA follows: TGTGCCAGCAGACAGACAGGGACCTACAATGAGCAGTTCTTC. Protein: CASRQTGTYNEQFF. V is TRBV6-2 or TRBV6-3 and J is TRBJ2-1; TRBD1 aligns across 7 bases. This CDR3 contains 14 residues. From germline, CDR1 is MNHEY and CDR2 SVGEGT. After removal of 6 bases from V and 2 bases from J, the junction contained 4 bases not matched to a gene.

This clonotype was counted many times. The chain carries TRBV7-8 and TRBJ2-2; D gene uncertain. V was clipped by 5 bases and J by 8 bases, with 15 bases between them. The germline V gene has CDR1 SGHVS and CDR2 FQNEAQ. This CDR3 comprises 14 residues. The DNA for the CDR3 is TGTGCCAGCAGCCAGAGTCCCAAGCCGGGGGAGCTGTTTTTT. Translating gives CASSQSPKPGELFF.

The sample holds a few counts of this clonotype. CDR3 loop: CSAGLAGVPGELFF. The CDR3 DNA reads as TGCAGTGCTGGACTAGCGGGAGTACCCGGGGAGCTGTTTTTT. V gene TRBV20-1 combines with J gene TRBJ2-2, with 13 bases matching TRBD2. Per germline, CDR1 DFQATT and CDR2 SNEGSKA (reference sequence). V lost 5 bases to trimming and J lost 6 bases; unmatched junction nucleotides: 3. CDR3 length: 14 residues.

This clonotype was observed a handful of times. The J gene is TRBJ1-1, the V gene TRBV5-1; TRBD1 might be the D (6 bases). The V end was cut by 3 bases, the J end by 4 bases, with 16 bases between. The CDR3 runs to 15 residues. CDR1 is SGHRS, CDR2 YFSETQ, per germline. The chain's CDR3 is CASSSPGAGGTEAFF. The DNA of the CDR3 is TGCGCCAGCAGCTCGCCGGGGGCTGGTGGCACTGAAGCTTTCTTT.

The gene calls are TRBV15 and TRBJ2-2, with 7 bases fitting TRBD1. This CDR3 is 15 amino acids long. V lost 7 bases, J lost 4 bases, and 9 bases stayed unmatched. CDR1 is LNHNV and CDR2 is YYDKDF in the germline V gene (reference sequence). This CDR3 reads CATTMTGPRTGELFF. CDR3 bases: TGTGCCACCACCATGACAGGGCCTCGCACCGGGGAGCTGTTTTTT.

Ten or more counts support this clonotype. The V and J genes are TRBV11-2 and TRBJ2-1; D unclear. Per germline, CDR1 SGHAT and CDR2 FQNNGV. This CDR3 is 14 amino acids long. V lost 1 base and J lost 5, with 9 bases in between. Here the CDR3 reads CASSLAWSDNEQFF. The CDR3 DNA sequence: TGTGCCAGCAGCTTAGCGTGGTCAGACAATGAGCAGTTCTTC. Drawing the rest from reference TRBV11-2 and TRBJ2-1, the complete variable domain is EAGVAQSPRYKIIEKRQSVAFWCNPISGHATLYWYQQILGQGPKLLIQFQNNGVVDDSQLPKDRFSAERLKGVDSTLKIQPAKLEDSAVYLCASSLAWSDNEQFFGPGTRLTVL.

The rearrangement joins TRBV5-5 to TRBJ2-3; 9 positions agree with TRBD2. With 4 bases clipped from V and 5 bases from J, the junction kept 8 bases outside the gene matches. The germline CDR1 and CDR2 sequences are SGHKS and YYEKEE (reference sequence). The CDR3 runs to 15 residues. DNA for the CDR3: TGTGCCAGCAGCGGGATAGCGGGAGTTGTAGATACGCAGTATTTT. It specifies CASSGIAGVVDTQYF. The complete variable domain, with remaining parts taken from reference TRBV5-5 and TRBJ2-3, reads DAGVTQSPTHLIKTRGQQVTLRCSPISGHKSVSWYQQVLGQGPQFIFQYYEKEERGRGNFPDRFSARQFPNYSSELNVNALLLGDSALYLCASSGIAGVVDTQYFGPGTRLTVL.

This clonotype was observed a single time. The rearrangement links TRBV7-9 to TRBJ2-3; D may be TRBD2 (6 bases). In germline, CDR1 is SEHNR, CDR2 FQNEAQ (reference sequence). The CDR3 spans 17 residues. V dropped 1 base and J dropped 2 bases, with 16 bases sitting between them. CDR3 sequence (DNA): TGTGCCAGCAGCTTAGTCCGGGCAGGAGGGGACACAGATACGCAGTATTTT. It encodes CASSLVRAGGDTDTQYF.